The present T cell receptor (beta chain) was sequenced within a study of control samples from healthy donors and cancer patients. This CDR3 is 14 amino acids long. Between the trimmed V and J ends, which lost 1 base and 8 bases, there was a span of 14 bases. Germline V gene data show CDR1 as KGHSH and CDR2 as LQKENI. TCRdb keeps only in-frame clones here, not all; method: immunoSEQ multiplex PCR. Found here are 190,000 or so clones, around 93% of them singletons; the top ten hold more than 1.2%. Sequenced: blood. This clonotype was sampled from a man in his late teens or twenties in good health. The chain uses TRBV18 and TRBJ1-2, with a tentative D call TRBD1 (5 bases). CDR3 region: CASSPRQPDKGYTF. In DNA form, the CDR3 reads TGTGCCAGCTCACCACGACAGCCCGATAAGGGCTACACCTTC.